These 3 T cell receptor beta chains came from one sample sequenced in a study of cytomegalovirus exposure and HLA in healthy donors. In the PCR, 60 Vbeta and 13 Jbeta primers were used. Profiled with immunoSEQ multiplex PCR; TCRdb holds only in-frame clones, not every one. The sample has more than 150,000 clones, approximately 78% seen once. Sequenced: PBMCs. Receptors originate from a young woman in good health and CMV-seronegative.

The chain carries TRBV5-6 and TRBJ2-7; the match to TRBD2 covers 10 bases. V shed 4 bases, J shed 3 bases, and the junction held 7 bases outside the gene matches. The CDR3 consists of 15 residues. Germline V CDR1 and CDR2: SGHDT, YYEEEE. The CDR3, as DNA: TGTGCCAGCAGCCTGACGCTAGCGGGGGACTACGAGCAGTACTTC. Protein product: CASSLTLAGDYEQYF. The variable domain in full, with the rest retrieved from reference TRBV5-6 and TRBJ2-7, is DAGVTQSPTHLIKTRGQQVTLRCSPKSGHDTVSWYQQALGQGPQFIFQYYEEEERQRGNFPDRFSGHQFPNYSSELNVNALLLGDSALYLCASSLTLAGDYEQYFGPGTRLTVT.

The V call is TRBV7-9, the J call TRBJ2-7, with 7 bases that match TRBD1. V trimming: 5 bases; J trimming: 7 bases; junction bases outside the gene matches: 11. This CDR3 is 14 amino acids long. Germline assignment: CDR1 SEHNR and CDR2 FQNEAQ (reference sequence). CDR3 sequence reads: CASSPKDRSSEQYF. In DNA, the CDR3 is TGTGCCAGCAGCCCGAAGGACAGGAGCTCTGAGCAGTACTTC.

The chain recombines TRBV7-9 with TRBJ1-1; D is undetermined. The germline CDR1 and CDR2 sequences are SEHNR and FQNEAQ (reference sequence). Trimming pared 3 bases from V and 2 bases from J, leaving 22 bases between. The CDR3 covers 18 residues. CDR3 amino acids: CASSFPEKGRRDNTEAFF. The CDR3 DNA is TGTGCCAGCAGCTTCCCCGAAAAGGGCCGGAGGGATAACACTGAAGCTTTCTTT.